This T cell receptor beta chain was sequenced during a study of somatic mutations in cytotoxic T cells in rheumatoid arthritis. The overall study: No treatment had yet been given when patient blood (around 30 ml EDTA) was drawn, right after diagnosis. In some cases, T-cell populations stained with V beta antibodies were flow-sorted at nearly 100% purity, and these included V beta1+ cells sequenced for TCRB.

The data were produced by immunoSEQ multiplex PCR, yet TCRdb's version contains in-frame clones alone and is incomplete. The table lists around 18,000 clones, around four fifths of them singletons. Germline V lookup: CDR1 SGDLS, CDR2 YYNGEE. V shed 6 bases, J shed 0 bases, and the junction held 13 bases outside the gene matches. The CDR3 has 19 amino acids. The specimen sequenced was CD8+ T cells sorted from blood. The TCR sequence derives from an adult with rheumatoid arthritis. V and J are TRBV9 and TRBJ2-6, with 9 bases matching TRBD1. The CDR3 DNA follows: TGTGCCAGCACCACGGGACAGGGTTCGCTGATCTCTGGGGCCAACGTCCTGACTTTC. It encodes CASTTGQGSLISGANVLTF. Combining the CDR3 with reference TRBV9 and TRBJ2-6 gives the whole variable domain DSGVTQTPKHLITATGQRVTLRCSPRSGDLSVYWYQQSLDQGLQFLIQYYNGEERAKGNILERFSAQQFPDLHSELNLSSLELGDSALYFCASTTGQGSLISGANVLTFGAGSRLTVL.